The clone carrying this TCR beta chain was picked up many times. Investigators prepared the TCR beta libraries by applying iRepertoire HTBI primers and Arm-PCR of CDR3 regions. TCRdb re-called the multiplex PCR reads through MiXCR, storing one row per CDR3 protein. The sample holds 300,000 to 400,000 distinct CDR3 sequences, around a fifth seen once. These data are taken from a study of regulatory T cells in long-lasting Graves disease. Time point reported: persistent/refractory GD, antithyroid drugs over 5 years with positive TRAb. PBMCs provided the RNA from which the TCR library was made. The sequenced sample was peripheral blood mononuclear cells (PBMCs), obtained when the disease was refractory, from a patient treated with antithyroid drugs. This clonotype was obtained from a female donor with Graves disease.

The CDR3, as DNA: TGTGCCAGCAGTCCCGTAATAGCGGGGTTTGGGGAGACCCAGTACTTC. Translating it yields CASSPVIAGFGETQYF. The chain combines TRBV12-3 or TRBV12-4 with TRBJ2-5, with 8 bases identical to TRBD2. V gave up 5 bases and J gave up 5 bases; unmatched junction bases: 13. This CDR3 contains 16 residues.